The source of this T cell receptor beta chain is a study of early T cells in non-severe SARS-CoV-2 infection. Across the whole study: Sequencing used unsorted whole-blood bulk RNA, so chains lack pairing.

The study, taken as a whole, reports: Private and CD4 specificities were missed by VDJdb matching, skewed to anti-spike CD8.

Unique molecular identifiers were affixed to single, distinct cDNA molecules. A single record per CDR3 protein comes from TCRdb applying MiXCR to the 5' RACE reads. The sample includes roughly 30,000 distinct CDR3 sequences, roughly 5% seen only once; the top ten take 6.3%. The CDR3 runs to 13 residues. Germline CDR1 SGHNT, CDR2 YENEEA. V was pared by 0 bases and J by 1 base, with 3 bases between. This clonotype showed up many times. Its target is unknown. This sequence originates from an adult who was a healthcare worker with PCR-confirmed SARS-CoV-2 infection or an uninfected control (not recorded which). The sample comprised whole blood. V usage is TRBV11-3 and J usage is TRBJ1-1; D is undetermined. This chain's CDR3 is CASSLDGNTEAFF. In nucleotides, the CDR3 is TGTGCCAGCAGCTTAGACGGGAACACTGAAGCTTTCTTT.